This T cell receptor (beta chain) was observed in a study of T cell responses to AZD1222 COVID-19 vaccine. Study-wide results and caveats: Baseline serostatus was positive in only a handful of AZD1222 recipients. Females outnumbered males among donors, who were mostly white British; clonal diversity was possibly underestimated. Sampled repertoires all dated from after the peak T cell response. Spike-specific TCR breadth and depth went up after people got two AZD1222 doses.

TCRdb keeps only in-frame clones here, not all; method: immunoSEQ multiplex PCR. The data show 150,000 or so clones, nearly 90% seen once. Remarks on this clone: The antigen is not known.

Germline-derived CDR1 and CDR2 are SEHNR and FQNEAQ (reference sequence). V lost 5 bases and J 1 base, leaving 11 bases between the germline ends. The CDR3 runs to 14 residues. This specimen was peripheral blood, taken on day 0 of AZD1222 vaccination. This TCR was recovered from an adult in good health. V usage is TRBV7-9 and J usage is TRBJ1-2; D may be TRBD1 (6 bases). CDR3 sequence reads: CASSRLGGNYGYTF. For the CDR3, the DNA is TGTGCCAGCAGCAGACTAGGGGGTAACTATGGCTACACCTTC. The whole variable domain, filled in from reference TRBV7-9 and TRBJ1-2, reads DTGVSQNPRHKITKRGQNVTFRCDPISEHNRLYWYRQTLGQGPEFLTYFQNEAQLEKSRLLSDRFSAERPKGSFSTLEIQRTEQGDSAMYLCASSRLGGNYGYTFGSGTRLTVV.